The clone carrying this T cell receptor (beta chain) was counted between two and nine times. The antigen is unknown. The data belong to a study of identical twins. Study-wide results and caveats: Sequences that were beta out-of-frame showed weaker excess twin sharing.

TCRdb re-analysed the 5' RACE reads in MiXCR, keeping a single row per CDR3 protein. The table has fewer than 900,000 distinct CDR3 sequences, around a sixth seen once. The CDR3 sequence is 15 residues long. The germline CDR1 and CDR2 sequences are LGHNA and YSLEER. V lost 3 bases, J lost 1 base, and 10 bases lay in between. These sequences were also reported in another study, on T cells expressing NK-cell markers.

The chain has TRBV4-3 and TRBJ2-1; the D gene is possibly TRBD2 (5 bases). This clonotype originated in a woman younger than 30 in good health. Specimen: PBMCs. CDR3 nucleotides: TGCGCCAGCAGCCAGATGACGGGGTCCTACAATGAGCAGTTCTTC. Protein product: CASSQMTGSYNEQFF.